A single sample gave rise to the 3 T cell receptor beta chains below, sequenced in a study of cytomegalovirus exposure and HLA in healthy donors. The study ran its PCR with 60 Vbeta and 13 Jbeta primers. The method was immunoSEQ multiplex PCR; TCRdb's version includes in-frame clones alone and lacks a portion of them. The table has under 200,000 clones, over 65% seen once. The sequencing sample was made of PBMCs. The receptors stem from a man in his 60s in good health and CMV-seronegative.

J is TRBJ1-3 and V is TRBV5-1; D gene uncertain. Germline V gene data show CDR1 as SGHRS and CDR2 as YFSETQ. With 0 bases removed from V and 4 bases from J, the gap between germline ends came to 8 bases. The CDR3 consists of 14 residues. The CDR3 region is CASSLAVSGNTIYF. The CDR3 bases are TGCGCCAGCAGCTTGGCAGTCTCCGGAAACACCATATATTTT. The full variable domain, with the rest looked up from reference TRBV5-1 and TRBJ1-3, is KAGVTQTPRYLIKTRGQQVTLSCSPISGHRSVSWYQQTPGQGLQFLFEYFSETQRNKGNFPGRFSGRQFSNSRSEMNVSTLELGDSALYLCASSLAVSGNTIYFGEGSWLTVV.

This rearrangement joins TRBV6-6 to TRBJ1-1; maybe TRBD1 (6 bases). CDR1 MNHNY and CDR2 SVGAGI come from the germline V gene (reference sequence). The V end lost 7 bases, the J end lost 4 bases, and 16 bases lay between the germline ends. The CDR3 has 14 amino acids. The CDR3 here is CASTYGGALTEAFF. CDR3 in DNA: TGTGCCAGCACCTACGGGGGGGCCCTCACTGAAGCTTTCTTT.

The CDR3, as DNA: TGCGCCGGACGCGCGAGGGGGCGTGAGGATGAAGCTTTCTTT. It translates to CAGRARGREDEAFF. The chain has TRBV5-1 and TRBJ1-1; 7 bases fit TRBD1. The V and J ends lost 10 bases and 7 bases, in that order; junction bases with no gene match: 16. Germline V gives CDR1 SGHRS, CDR2 YFSETQ. The CDR3 consists of 14 residues.